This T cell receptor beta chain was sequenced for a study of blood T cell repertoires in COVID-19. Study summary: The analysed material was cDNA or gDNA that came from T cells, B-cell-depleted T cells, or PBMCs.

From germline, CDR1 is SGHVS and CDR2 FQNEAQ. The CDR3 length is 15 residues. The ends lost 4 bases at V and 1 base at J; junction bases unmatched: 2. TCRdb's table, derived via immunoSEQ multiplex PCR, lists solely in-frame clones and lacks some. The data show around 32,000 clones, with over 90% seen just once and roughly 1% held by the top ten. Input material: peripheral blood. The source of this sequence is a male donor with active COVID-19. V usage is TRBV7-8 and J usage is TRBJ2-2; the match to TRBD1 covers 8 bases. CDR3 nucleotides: TGTGCCAGCAGCTATGGACAGGGGAACACCGGGGAGCTGTTTTTT. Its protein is CASSYGQGNTGELFF.